This T cell receptor beta chain was captured by sequencing in a study of shared clonotypes between healthy human individuals. This clone was observed once. On sorted subsets, replicate PCRs used 150 to 250 ng DNA, or approximately 33,000 T cell genomes. Sequencing used immunoSEQ multiplex PCR; TCRdb keeps in-frame clones, though not all of them. Of some 2,000,000 clones listed, nearly 97% were seen once; the top ten hold roughly 0.13%. There are 12 residues in the CDR3. Germline V CDR1 and CDR2: MNHNS, SASEGT. Trimming pared 11 bases from V and 1 base from J, leaving 9 bases between. The sample consisted of naive CD4+ T cells sorted from blood. Subset indicated: CD45RA+ positively selected. This receptor was obtained from a man aged 18 to 30 in good health. The chain joins TRBV6-1 to TRBJ1-5; D is possibly TRBD1 (5 bases). For the CDR3, the DNA is TGTGCCGCCGCAGGGAGCAATCAGCCCCAGCATTTT. Protein sequence: CAAAGSNQPQHF.